This record concerns one T cell receptor beta chain sequence. Profiling relied on immunoSEQ multiplex PCR, and the TCRdb table lists in-frame clones only, not all of them. The sample has some 72,000 clones; 79% are singletons. The data were taken from a study of early stage breast cancer tumors. This CDR3 has 14 residues. The germline gives CDR1 SGDLS, CDR2 YYNGEE. V lost 3 bases and J 5 bases, leaving 14 bases between the germline ends. Sequencing input: blood. V gene TRBV9 combines with J gene TRBJ2-5, with TRBD1 as a possible D gene (6 bases). The source is a person in their 60s with breast cancer. CDR3 coding DNA: TGTGCCAGCAGCGCCTCCCCAAGGGGGGAGACCCAGTACTTC. As protein: CASSASPRGETQYF.